The clone carrying this T cell receptor (beta chain) was picked up a small number of times. The antigen is unknown. The data are from a study of shared clonotypes between healthy human individuals. Germline values: CDR1 SGHDN, CDR2 FVKESK. With 0 bases clipped from V and 4 bases from J, the junction kept 8 bases outside the gene matches. This CDR3 spans 18 amino acids. Assay: immunoSEQ multiplex PCR; the TCRdb copy retains only in-frame clones and omits some. The sample contains around 980,000 clones, 75% to 85% of which appear only once. The study's findings and limits: Clonotype sharing among the donors was expected to vary with sequencing depth.

Material for sequencing was memory CD4+ T cells from PBMCs. Subset reported: CD45RA-negative fraction. The source is a man younger than 35 in good health. Some clones in this sample may be carry-over from other donors' samples. This chain uses TRBV14 with TRBJ2-1, with 11 bases that match TRBD2. In DNA form, the CDR3 reads TGTGCCAGCAGCCAAGAGGGGCGACTAGCGGGGACTTACAATGAGCAGTTCTTC. This encodes CASSQEGRLAGTYNEQFF.